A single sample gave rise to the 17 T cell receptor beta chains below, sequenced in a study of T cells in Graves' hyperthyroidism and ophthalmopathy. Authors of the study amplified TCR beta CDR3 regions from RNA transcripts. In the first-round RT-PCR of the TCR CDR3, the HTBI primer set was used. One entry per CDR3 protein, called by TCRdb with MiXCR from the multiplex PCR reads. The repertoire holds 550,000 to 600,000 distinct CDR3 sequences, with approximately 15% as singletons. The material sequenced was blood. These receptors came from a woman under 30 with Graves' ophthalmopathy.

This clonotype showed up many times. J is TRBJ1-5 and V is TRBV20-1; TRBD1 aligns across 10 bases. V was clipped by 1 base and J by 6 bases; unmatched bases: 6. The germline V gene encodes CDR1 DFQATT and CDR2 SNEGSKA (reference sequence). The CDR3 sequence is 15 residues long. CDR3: CSARVRGQGIQPQHF. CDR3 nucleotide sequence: TGCAGTGCTAGAGTCCGGGGACAGGGGATTCAGCCCCAGCATTTT.

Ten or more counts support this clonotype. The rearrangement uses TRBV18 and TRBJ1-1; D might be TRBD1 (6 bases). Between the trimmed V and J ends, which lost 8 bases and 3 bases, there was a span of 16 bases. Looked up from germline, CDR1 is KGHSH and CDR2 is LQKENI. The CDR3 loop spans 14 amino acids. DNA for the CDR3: TGTGCCAGCAGCGGCCAGGGGCTTGACACTGAAGCTTTCTTT. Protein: CASSGQGLDTEAFF.

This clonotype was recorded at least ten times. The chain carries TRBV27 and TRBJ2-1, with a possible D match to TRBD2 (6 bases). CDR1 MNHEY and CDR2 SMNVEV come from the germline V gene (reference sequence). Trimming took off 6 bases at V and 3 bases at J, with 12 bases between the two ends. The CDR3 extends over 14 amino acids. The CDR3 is CASRYSSVYNEQFF. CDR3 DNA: TGTGCCAGCAGGTATTCTAGCGTCTACAATGAGCAGTTCTTC.

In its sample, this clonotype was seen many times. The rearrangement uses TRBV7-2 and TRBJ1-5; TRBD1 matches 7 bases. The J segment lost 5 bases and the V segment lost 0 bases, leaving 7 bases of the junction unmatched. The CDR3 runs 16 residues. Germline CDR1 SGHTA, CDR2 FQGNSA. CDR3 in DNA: TGTGCCAGCAGCTTAGCGTCAGACAGGGTCGATCAGCCCCAGCATTTT. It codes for CASSLASDRVDQPQHF.

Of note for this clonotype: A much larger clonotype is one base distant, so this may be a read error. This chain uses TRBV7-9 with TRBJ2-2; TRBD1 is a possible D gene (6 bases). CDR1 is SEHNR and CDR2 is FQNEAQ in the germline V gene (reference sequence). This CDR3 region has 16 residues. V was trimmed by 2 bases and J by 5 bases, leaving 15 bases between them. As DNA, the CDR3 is TGTGCCAGCAGCTTAAAGCAGGGGCCGGGGACCGGGGAGCTGTTTTTT. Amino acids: CASSLKQGPGTGELFF.

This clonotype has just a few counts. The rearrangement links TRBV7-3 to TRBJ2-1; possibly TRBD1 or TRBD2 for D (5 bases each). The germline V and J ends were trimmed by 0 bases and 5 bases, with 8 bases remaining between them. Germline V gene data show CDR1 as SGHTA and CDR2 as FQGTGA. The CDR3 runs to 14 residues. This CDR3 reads CASSLTRDDNEQFF. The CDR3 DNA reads TGTGCCAGCAGCTTAACCCGGGACGACAATGAGCAGTTCTTC.

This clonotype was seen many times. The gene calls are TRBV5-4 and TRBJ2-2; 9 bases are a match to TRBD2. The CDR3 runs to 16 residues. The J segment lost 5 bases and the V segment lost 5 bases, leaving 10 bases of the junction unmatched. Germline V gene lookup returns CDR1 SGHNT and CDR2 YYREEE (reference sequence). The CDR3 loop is CASSHPSGAVTGELFF. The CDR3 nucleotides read TGTGCCAGCAGTCATCCTAGCGGGGCCGTAACCGGGGAGCTGTTTTTT.

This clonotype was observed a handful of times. The CDR3 protein is CASSFGGRGYTF. The CDR3 nucleotides are TGTGCCAGCAGCTTTGGGGGTCGTGGCTACACCTTC. V usage is TRBV5-4 and J usage is TRBJ1-2, with D possibly TRBD1 on 5 matching bases. Germline V lookup: CDR1 SGHNT, CDR2 YYREEE (reference sequence). This CDR3 region has 12 residues. V lost 2 bases, J lost 7 bases, and 9 bases lay in between.

CDR3 nucleotides: TGCAGCGTTGATGGGAGTCCGGCCTACGAGCAGTACTTC. This translates into CSVDGSPAYEQYF. The chain has TRBV29-1 and TRBJ2-7; a weak D match, TRBD2 (5 bases). Trimming stripped 3 bases from V and 2 bases from J, with 11 bases between. CDR1 and CDR2 from the germline V gene are SQVTM and ANQGSEA. The CDR3 runs 13 residues.

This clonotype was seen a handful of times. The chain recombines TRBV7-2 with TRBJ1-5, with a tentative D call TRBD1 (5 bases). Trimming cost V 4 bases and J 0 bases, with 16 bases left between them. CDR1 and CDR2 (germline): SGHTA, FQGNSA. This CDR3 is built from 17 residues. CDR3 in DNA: TGTGCCAGCAGCTCAGAGGGACTCGGGTATAGCAATCAGCCCCAGCATTTT. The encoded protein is CASSSEGLGYSNQPQHF.

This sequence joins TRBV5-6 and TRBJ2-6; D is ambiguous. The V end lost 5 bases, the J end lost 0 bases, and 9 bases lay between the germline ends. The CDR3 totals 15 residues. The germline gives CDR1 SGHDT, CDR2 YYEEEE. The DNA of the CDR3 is TGTGCCAGCAGTGGAATGAGCTCTGGGGCCAACGTCCTGACTTTC. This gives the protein CASSGMSSGANVLTF.

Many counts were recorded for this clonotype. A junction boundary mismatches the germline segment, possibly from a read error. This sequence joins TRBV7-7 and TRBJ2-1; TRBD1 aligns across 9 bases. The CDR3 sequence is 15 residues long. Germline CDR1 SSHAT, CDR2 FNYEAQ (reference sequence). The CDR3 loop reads CASSQSTGGNNEQFF. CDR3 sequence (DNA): TGTGCTAGCAGCCAATCGACAGGGGGGAACAATGAGCAGTTCTTC. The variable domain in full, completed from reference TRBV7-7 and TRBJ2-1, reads GAGVSQSPRYKVTKRGQDVTLRCDPISSHATLYWYQQALGQGPEFLTYFNYEAQPDKSGLPSDRFSAERPEGSISTLTIQRTEQRDSAMYRCASSQSTGGNNEQFFGPGTRLTVL.

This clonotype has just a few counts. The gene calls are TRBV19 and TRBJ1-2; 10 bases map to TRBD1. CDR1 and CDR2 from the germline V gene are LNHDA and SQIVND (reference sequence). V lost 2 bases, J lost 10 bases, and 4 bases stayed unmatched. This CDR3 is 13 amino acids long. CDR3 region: CASSISDRGNYTF. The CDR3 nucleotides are TGTGCCAGTAGTATATCGGACAGGGGGAACTACACCTTC.

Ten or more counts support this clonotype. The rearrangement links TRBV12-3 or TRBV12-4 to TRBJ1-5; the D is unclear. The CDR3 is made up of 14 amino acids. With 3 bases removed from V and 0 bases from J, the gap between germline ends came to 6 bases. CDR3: CASSFVNSNQPQHF. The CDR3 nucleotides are TGTGCCAGCAGTTTTGTAAATAGCAATCAGCCCCAGCATTTT.

The CDR3 DNA is TGCAGTGCGTCTCGAGAATCGGCAGGGAGGGTAAGAACCTCCTACGAGCAGTACTTC. This codes for CSASRESAGRVRTSYEQYF. The chain uses TRBV20-1 and TRBJ2-7, with 7 bases fitting TRBD2. CDR3 length: 19 amino acids. Germline V gene sequence: CDR1 DFQATT, CDR2 SNEGSKA (reference sequence). Germline trimming cut 6 bases from V and 0 bases from J; bases unmatched to any gene: 23.

CDR3 nucleotides: TGTGCCAGCAGCCAGAGCTCGAACACTGAAGCTTTCTTT. Protein sequence: CASSQSSNTEAFF. V gene TRBV6-2 or TRBV6-3 combines with J gene TRBJ1-1; D is unresolved. V was clipped by 6 bases and J by 1 base, with 9 bases between them. The CDR3 has 13 residues. Germline CDR1 is MNHEY and CDR2 is SVGEGT.

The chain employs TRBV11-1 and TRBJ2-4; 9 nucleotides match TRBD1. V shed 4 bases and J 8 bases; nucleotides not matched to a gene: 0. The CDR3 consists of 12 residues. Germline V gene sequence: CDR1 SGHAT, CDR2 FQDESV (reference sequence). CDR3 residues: CASSWTGDIQYF. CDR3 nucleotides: TGTGCCAGCAGCTGGACAGGGGACATTCAGTACTTC.